This passage covers 10 T cell receptor beta chains from one sample sequenced in a study of T cell responses to AZD1222 COVID-19 vaccine. The method was immunoSEQ multiplex PCR; TCRdb's version includes in-frame clones alone and lacks a portion of them. Altogether under 95,000 clones are present, 70% to 90% being singletons, with the ten largest covering 6% to 9%. Sequences were derived from peripheral blood, sampled on day 0 of AZD1222 vaccination. These receptors all stem from an adult in good health.

The V gene is TRBV5-1, the J gene TRBJ2-3; D is perhaps TRBD1 (5 bases). Per the germline V gene, CDR1 is SGHRS and CDR2 is YFSETQ. Trimming took 3 bases from V and 11 from J, leaving 10 bases between them. The CDR3 contains 11 residues. CDR3 DNA sequence: TGCGCCAGCAGCTCCACCCAGGGGCAGTATTTT. Protein product: CASSSTQGQYF.

The chain combines TRBV9 with TRBJ2-7; possible D gene TRBD1, 6 bases. The ends were cut back, 0 bases at V and 3 bases at J, with 10 bases in the middle. The CDR3 spans 14 residues. Germline CDR1 SGDLS, CDR2 YYNGEE. CDR3 sequence: CASSVGGHGYEQYF. CDR3 coding DNA: TGTGCCAGCAGCGTAGGGGGGCATGGCTACGAGCAGTACTTC. The full variable domain, its missing parts supplied by reference TRBV9 and TRBJ2-7, is DSGVTQTPKHLITATGQRVTLRCSPRSGDLSVYWYQQSLDQGLQFLIQYYNGEERAKGNILERFSAQQFPDLHSELNLSSLELGDSALYFCASSVGGHGYEQYFGPGTRLTVT.

The chain uses TRBV6-6 and TRBJ2-7, with D unresolved. V gave up 6 bases and J gave up 9 bases, with 6 bases separating them. Per the germline V gene, CDR1 is MNHNY and CDR2 is SVGAGI (reference sequence). CDR3 length: 9 residues. The CDR3 protein is CASSPWQYF. CDR3 nucleotide sequence: TGTGCCAGCAGCCCTTGGCAGTACTTC.

The CDR3 region is CAISASGGGYEQYF. The CDR3 region has the DNA TGTGCCATCAGTGCCTCCGGGGGGGGCTACGAGCAGTACTTC. The chain recombines TRBV10-3 with TRBJ2-7, with 8 nucleotides matching TRBD2. The germline V gene encodes CDR1 ENHRY and CDR2 SYGVKD. J lost 3 bases, V lost 4 bases, and 5 bases had no gene match. There are 14 residues in the CDR3.

The chain links TRBV3-1 (or the pseudogene TRBV3-2) to TRBJ1-5; D remains ambiguous. V dropped 0 bases and J dropped 4 bases, with 4 bases sitting between them. The CDR3 runs to 13 residues. Germline-derived CDR1 and CDR2 are LGHDT and YNNKEL (reference sequence). CDR3 nucleotide sequence: TGTGCCAGCAGCCAAGACATAAATCAGCCCCAGCATTTT. This gives the protein CASSQDINQPQHF.

This sequence joins TRBV18 and TRBJ2-1; D may correspond to TRBD1 or TRBD2 (5 bases each). CDR3 length: 13 amino acids. The V end lost 1 base, the J end lost 7 bases, and 8 bases lay between the germline ends. Per germline, CDR1 KGHSH and CDR2 LQKENI. The CDR3 nucleotides are TGTGCCAGCTCACCACTGGGGGAGAATGAGCAGTTCTTC. Protein product: CASSPLGENEQFF.

CDR3 amino acids: CASRRESTDTQYF. CDR3 coding DNA: TGTGCCAGCAGGCGGGAAAGCACAGATACGCAGTATTTT. The chain combines TRBV7-9 with TRBJ2-3; tentative D call: TRBD2 (6 bases). CDR3 length equals 13 residues. Germline values: CDR1 SEHNR, CDR2 FQNEAQ (reference sequence). V was pared by 6 bases and J by 0 bases, with 7 bases between. Using reference TRBV7-9 and TRBJ2-3 for the parts outside the CDR3, the full variable domain is DTGVSQNPRHKITKRGQNVTFRCDPISEHNRLYWYRQTLGQGPEFLTYFQNEAQLEKSRLLSDRFSAERPKGSFSTLEIQRTEQGDSAMYLCASRRESTDTQYFGPGTRLTVL.

This chain joins TRBV15 and TRBJ2-2, with D uncertain. Germline V CDR1 and CDR2: LNHNV, YYDKDF (reference sequence). The CDR3 is 14 amino acids. Trimming left V 1 base short and J 1 base short, with 4 bases between. The CDR3 loop reads CATSRGRNTGELFF. CDR3 nucleotide sequence: TGTGCCACCAGCAGAGGGAGGAACACCGGGGAGCTGTTTTTT.

V gene TRBV7-9 combines with J gene TRBJ2-1, with 9 bases that match TRBD2. This CDR3 spans 14 amino acids. Germline V gene data show CDR1 as SEHNR and CDR2 as FQNEAQ (reference sequence). Trimming took 5 bases from V and 3 from J; bases not matched to a gene: 2. CDR3 region: CASSQTSGYNEQFF. The CDR3 region has the DNA TGTGCCAGCAGCCAGACTAGCGGCTACAATGAGCAGTTCTTC.

The V gene is TRBV6-5, the J gene TRBJ2-7; D not resolved. The CDR3 length is 12 residues. The germline CDR1 and CDR2 sequences are MNHEY and SVGAGI. Trimming took 7 bases from V and 5 from J, leaving 12 bases between them. CDR3 sequence reads: CASTSWTNEQYF. DNA of the CDR3: TGTGCCAGCACCAGCTGGACGAACGAGCAGTACTTC.